This TCR beta chain was identified in a study of blood T cell repertoires in COVID-19. About the study: Some COVID-19 samples were acute and others convalescent; all came from the United States, Italy and Spain. T cells, B-cell-depleted T cells, or PBMCs provided the cDNA or gDNA that served as material.

The CDR3 spans 15 residues. Per germline, CDR1 LNHDA and CDR2 SQIVND (reference sequence). V lost 5 bases, J lost 3 bases, and 7 bases stayed unmatched. Under the authors' procedure: For nucleated cells, counts were estimated from reference gene primer amplification. Here immunoSEQ multiplex PCR was the method, and the copy in TCRdb shows in-frame clones only, minus some. V, J and clone size are those of that table, while D and trimming were read from the DNA. The table has 380,000 or so clones, roughly 86% seen once. The chain carries TRBV19 and TRBJ2-3; TRBD2 matches 8 bases. The material sequenced was peripheral blood. This TCR was recovered from a human donor with acute or convalescent COVID-19. The donor label of this sample is uncertain. The CDR3 region is CASSLAGGVTDTQYF. In DNA form, the CDR3 reads TGTGCCAGTAGTCTGGCGGGGGGAGTAACAGATACGCAGTATTTT.